Shown below are 8 T cell receptor beta chains from a single sample sequenced in a study of blood T cell repertoires in COVID-19. The repertoire was sequenced with immunoSEQ multiplex PCR; TCRdb's copy has only in-frame clones and lacks some. The sample has 200,000 to 250,000 clones, 70% to 90% seen once; the top ten hold over 0.85%. The sequenced material came from PBMCs or T cells enriched from blood (not recorded which). The receptors were sampled from a man aged 45-60 years who had been exposed to COVID-19.

This chain links TRBV7-3 with TRBJ2-1; D possibly corresponds to TRBD1 (7 bases). Germline V CDR1 and CDR2: SGHTA, FQGTGA. CDR3 length: 17 residues. V gave up 5 bases and J gave up 5 bases, with 22 bases separating them. For the CDR3, the DNA is TGTGCCAGCAGCCAACACAAACGGGGGACAGCCGACAATGAGCAGTTCTTC. It specifies CASSQHKRGTADNEQFF.

This chain connects TRBV19 to TRBJ1-5, with D possibly matching TRBD1 (5 bases). The CDR3 runs 14 residues. Trimming pared 7 bases from V and 6 bases from J, leaving 16 bases between. The germline V gene has CDR1 LNHDA and CDR2 SQIVND (reference sequence). The CDR3 protein is CASTGLGFGQPQHF. The CDR3, as DNA: TGTGCCAGTACAGGGTTGGGATTTGGTCAGCCCCAGCATTTT.

The count of this clone is one. V and J are TRBV7-3 and TRBJ1-4; no firm D call. Trimming removed 4 bases at V and 6 bases at J, with 21 bases between. The CDR3 extends over 17 amino acids. The germline gives CDR1 SGHTA, CDR2 FQGTGA. The DNA of the CDR3 is TGTGCCAGCAGCTCCGGAAGAGTCGCCGGGGTTGATGAAAAACTGTTTTTT. Translating it yields CASSSGRVAGVDEKLFF.

The rearrangement uses TRBV18 and TRBJ1-4, with D perhaps TRBD1 (5 bases). Germline V gene sequence: CDR1 KGHSH, CDR2 LQKENI. The CDR3 contains 14 residues. V lost 2 bases and J 8 bases, leaving 12 bases between the germline ends. CDR3 sequence (DNA): TGTGCCAGCTCACCAACTGGGGGAGGAGAAAAACTGTTTTTT. It translates to CASSPTGGGEKLFF.

The chain carries TRBV7-2 and TRBJ1-1, with D possibly being TRBD1 (6 bases). Germline V gene sequence: CDR1 SGHTA, CDR2 FQGNSA. The CDR3 has 14 amino acids. V shed 5 bases and J shed 5 bases, with 15 bases lying between them. The CDR3 bases are TGTGCCAGCAGCCTACAAGGGGGTGGGACTGAAGCTTTCTTT. It is translated as CASSLQGGGTEAFF.

The genes are TRBV2 and TRBJ1-5, with unresolved D. This CDR3 is 14 amino acids long. Germline V lookup: CDR1 SNHLY, CDR2 FYNNEI. Trimming removed 5 bases from V and 2 bases from J, with 10 bases in between. The CDR3 DNA follows: TGTGCCAGCAGTTACGCATTAGGCAATCAGCCCCAGCATTTT. Translation: CASSYALGNQPQHF.

The chain recombines TRBV7-9 with TRBJ1-1; a possible D gene is TRBD1 (6 bases). This CDR3 spans 13 amino acids. V was pared by 4 bases and J by 6 bases, with 12 bases between. Looked up from germline, CDR1 is SEHNR and CDR2 is FQNEAQ (reference sequence). CDR3: CASSYGQRSEAFF. The CDR3, as DNA: TGTGCCAGCAGCTACGGACAGCGGTCTGAAGCTTTCTTT.

The V gene is TRBV13, the J gene TRBJ1-4; D is unresolved. The ends were cut back, 11 bases at V and 4 bases at J, with 2 bases in the middle. The CDR3 spans 9 residues. Germline CDR1 and CDR2: PRHDT and FYEKMQ (reference sequence). The CDR3 DNA reads TGTGCCCATAATGAAAAACTGTTTTTT. The encoded protein is CAHNEKLFF.